Listed here are 17 T cell receptor beta chains from one sample, sequenced in a study of shared clonotypes between healthy human individuals (dated by TCRdb to about 2020). The library was generated by the immunoSEQ multiplex PCR assay. This is the immuneACCESS table as TCRdb keeps it, with only in-frame sequences that have V and J called. A part of the clones is gone; compared with another copy, unresolved V genes explain less than half, and the rest is unexplained. This sample lists about 1 million clones; more than 65% were detected once. Over 1.3% of the sample lies in the top ten. Sample: memory CD4+ T cells sorted from blood. Reading the label with the study, this specimen's cell subset or site is: CD45RA-negative fraction. The receptors stem from a man between 18 and 29 years old in good health.

The gene calls are TRBV7-9 and TRBJ1-6; 8 bases are shared with TRBD1. The length of the CDR3 is 15 residues. Losses at the gene ends were 5 bases for V and 6 bases for J; bases not matched to a gene: 6. Germline CDR1 and CDR2: SEHNR and FQNEAQ (reference sequence). The CDR3 loop is CASSPRGQANSPLHF. CDR3 in DNA: TGTGCCAGCAGCCCGCGGGGACAGGCTAATTCACCCCTCCACTTT.

The chain links TRBV29-1 to TRBJ1-1; 11 bases align to TRBD1. The CDR3 is 13 amino acids. CDR1 is SQVTM and CDR2 is ANQGSEA in the germline V gene. V lost 5 bases to trimming and J lost 3 bases; unmatched junction nucleotides: 2. In DNA form, the CDR3 reads TGCAGCGTTACGGACAGGGGGCACACTGAAGCTTTCTTT. It is translated as CSVTDRGHTEAFF.

CDR3 coding DNA: TGTGCCAGCTCTCAGGTGTGGGGTACGCAGTATTTT. Translating it yields CASSQVWGTQYF. V is TRBV19 and J is TRBJ2-3; D remains unclear. V was trimmed by 9 bases and J by 8 bases, leaving 15 bases between them. CDR3 size: 12 residues. CDR1 is LNHDA and CDR2 is SQIVND in the germline V gene (reference sequence). Looking up the rest from reference TRBV19 and TRBJ2-3 gives the full variable domain: DGGITQSPKYLFRKEGQNVTLSCEQNLNHDAMYWYRQDPGQGLRLIYYSQIVNDFQKGDIAEGYSVSREKKESFPLTVTSAQKNPTAFYLCASSQVWGTQYFGPGTRLTVL.

The chain recombines TRBV5-1 with TRBJ1-1; 8 positions match TRBD1. Unmatched junction bases numbered 17, after V lost 3 bases and J lost 1 base. Per the germline V gene, CDR1 is SGHRS and CDR2 is YFSETQ. The CDR3 has 19 residues. The CDR3 region is CASSWTARSLGQGNTEAFF. For the CDR3, the DNA is TGCGCCAGCAGCTGGACCGCACGGAGCCTTGGACAGGGGAACACTGAAGCTTTCTTT.

This chain joins TRBV5-1 and TRBJ1-6; 9 nucleotides match TRBD1. CDR1 is SGHRS, CDR2 YFSETQ, per germline. After removal of 4 bases from V and 8 bases from J, the junction contained 4 bases not matched to a gene. This CDR3 has 14 residues. This CDR3 is CASSRTGGDSPLHF. In nucleotides, the CDR3 is TGCGCCAGCAGCCGAACAGGGGGCGATTCACCCCTCCACTTT. Full variable domain (outside the CDR3, taken from reference TRBV5-1 and TRBJ1-6): KAGVTQTPRYLIKTRGQQVTLSCSPISGHRSVSWYQQTPGQGLQFLFEYFSETQRNKGNFPGRFSGRQFSNSRSEMNVSTLELGDSALYLCASSRTGGDSPLHFGNGTRLTVT.

V usage is TRBV30 and J usage is TRBJ1-4; D is undetermined. The CDR3 runs 13 residues. CDR1 and CDR2 (germline): GTSNPN, SVGIG (reference sequence). Trimming left V 4 bases short and J 3 bases short, with 9 bases between. DNA of the CDR3: TGTGCCTGGAACCTGCGACCTAATGAAAAACTGTTTTTT. This encodes CAWNLRPNEKLFF.

V gene TRBV28 combines with J gene TRBJ1-6; a weak D match, TRBD1 (5 bases). CDR3 length: 12 residues. The V end lost 6 bases, the J end lost 9 bases, and 9 bases lay between the germline ends. CDR1 MDHEN and CDR2 SYDVKM come from the germline V gene. For the CDR3, the DNA is TGTGCCAGCAGGGACACAGTTTCACCCCTCCACTTT. It is translated as CASRDTVSPLHF.

The chain has TRBV19 and TRBJ2-5, with TRBD1 identical over 9 bases. V lost 10 bases and J lost 5; bases outside the gene matches: 11. The CDR3 contains 14 residues. In germline, CDR1 is LNHDA, CDR2 SQIVND (reference sequence). CDR3 amino acids: CATGTGNSWETQYF. The CDR3 region has the DNA TGTGCCACCGGGACAGGGAATAGTTGGGAGACCCAGTACTTC.

At least ten counts were recorded for this clone. The chain recombines TRBV7-2 with TRBJ2-3; 15 positions match TRBD2. After removal of 5 bases from V and 5 bases from J, the junction contained 8 bases not matched to a gene. The germline gives CDR1 SGHTA, CDR2 FQGNSA. This CDR3 is built from 17 residues. The CDR3 loop is CASSRGTSGGLRDTQYF. Written as DNA, the CDR3 is TGTGCCAGCAGCCGAGGGACTAGCGGGGGGCTTCGAGATACGCAGTATTTT.

The chain recombines TRBV4-1 with TRBJ2-1, with 7 bases identical to TRBD2. The CDR3 contains 16 residues. Per germline, CDR1 MGHRA and CDR2 YSYEKL. Losses at the gene ends were 6 bases for V and 7 bases for J; bases not matched to a gene: 15. Written as DNA, the CDR3 is TGCGCCAGCAGTTCAGGGCTAGCGGTCGTTTGGAATGAGCAGTTCTTC. Translating gives CASSSGLAVVWNEQFF.

The V and J genes are TRBV19 and TRBJ1-5; D might be TRBD1 (5 bases). This CDR3 has 12 amino acids. Germline V gene data show CDR1 as LNHDA and CDR2 as SQIVND (reference sequence). V was shortened by 1 base and J by 7 bases, with 5 bases between the two germline ends. The chain's CDR3 is CASSIAGQPQHF. The CDR3 coding sequence is TGTGCCAGTAGTATAGCAGGGCAGCCCCAGCATTTT.

The genes are TRBV4-1 and TRBJ1-3; TRBD1 aligns across 9 bases. Germline CDR1 is MGHRA and CDR2 is YSYEKL. The V segment lost 0 bases and the J segment 4 bases; nucleotides outside the gene matches: 4. The CDR3 has 16 amino acids. The CDR3 is CASSQEGTGRGNTIYF. CDR3 nucleotide sequence: TGCGCCAGCAGCCAAGAGGGGACAGGGAGAGGAAACACCATATATTTT.

As DNA, the CDR3 is TGTGCCAGTAGTACTAGCGGGGGGGCATGGGAGCTGTTTTTT. This sequence encodes CASSTSGGAWELFF. This rearrangement joins TRBV19 to TRBJ2-2, with 12 bases matching TRBD2. Germline values: CDR1 LNHDA, CDR2 SQIVND (reference sequence). The length of the CDR3 is 14 residues. V trimming: 4 bases; J trimming: 9 bases; junction bases outside the gene matches: 3. Variable domain in full (rest from reference TRBV19 and TRBJ2-2): DGGITQSPKYLFRKEGQNVTLSCEQNLNHDAMYWYRQDPGQGLRLIYYSQIVNDFQKGDIAEGYSVSREKKESFPLTVTSAQKNPTAFYLCASSTSGGAWELFFGEGSRLTVL.

The J gene is TRBJ1-4, the V gene TRBV30; D gene ambiguous. This CDR3 spans 15 amino acids. CDR1 and CDR2 from the germline V gene are GTSNPN and SVGIG (reference sequence). V dropped 0 bases and J dropped 4 bases, with 12 bases sitting between them. CDR3 sequence: CAWSVESGYNEKLFF. CDR3 in DNA: TGTGCCTGGAGTGTAGAGTCGGGGTATAATGAAAAACTGTTTTTT. The full variable domain, its missing parts supplied by reference TRBV30 and TRBJ1-4, is SQTIHQWPATLVQPVGSPLSLECTVEGTSNPNLYWYRQAAGRGLQLLFYSVGIGQISSEVPQNLSASRPQDRQFILSSKKLLLSDSGFYLCAWSVESGYNEKLFFGSGTQLSVL.

The chain has TRBV19 and TRBJ1-4, with TRBD1 identical over 7 bases. Trimming took 5 bases from V and 7 from J; bases not matched to a gene: 4. CDR1 and CDR2 (germline): LNHDA, SQIVND (reference sequence). This CDR3 spans 13 amino acids. The CDR3, as DNA: TGTGCCAGTAGTTGGCAGGGGGGTGAAAAACTGTTTTTT. This sequence encodes CASSWQGGEKLFF.

The chain links TRBV7-9 to TRBJ2-5; 8 bases map to TRBD1. The V and J ends lost 5 bases and 5 bases, in that order; junction bases with no gene match: 7. There are 14 residues in the CDR3. Looked up from germline, CDR1 is SEHNR and CDR2 is FQNEAQ (reference sequence). The CDR3 reads CASSPTGVFETQYF. CDR3 nucleotides: TGTGCCAGCAGCCCGACAGGGGTTTTTGAGACCCAGTACTTC.

The CDR3 nucleotides read TGCGCCAGCAGTGAGTCCTACGAGCAGTACTTC. Its protein product is CASSESYEQYF. The rearrangement joins TRBV10-2 to TRBJ2-5, with D uncertain. The J call may be faulty, since TRBJ2-7 better matches the DNA end. Germline V gene lookup returns CDR1 WSHSY and CDR2 SAAADI. The CDR3 loop spans 11 amino acids.